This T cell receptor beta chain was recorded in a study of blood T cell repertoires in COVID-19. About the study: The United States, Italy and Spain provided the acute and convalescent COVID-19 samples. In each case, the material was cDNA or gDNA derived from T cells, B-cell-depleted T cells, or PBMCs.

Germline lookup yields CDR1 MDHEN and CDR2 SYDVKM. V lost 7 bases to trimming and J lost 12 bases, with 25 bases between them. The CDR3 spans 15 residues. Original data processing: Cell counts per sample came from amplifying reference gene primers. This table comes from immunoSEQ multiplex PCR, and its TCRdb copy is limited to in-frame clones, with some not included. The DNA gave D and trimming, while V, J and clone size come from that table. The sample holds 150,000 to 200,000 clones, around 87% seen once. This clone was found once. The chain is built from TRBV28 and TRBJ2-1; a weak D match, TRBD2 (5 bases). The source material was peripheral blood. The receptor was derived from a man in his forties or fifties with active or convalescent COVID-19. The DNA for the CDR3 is TGTGCCAGCACCCTTGAGGGCTCAGGCCTCCCCCGGCAGTTCTTC. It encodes CASTLEGSGLPRQFF.